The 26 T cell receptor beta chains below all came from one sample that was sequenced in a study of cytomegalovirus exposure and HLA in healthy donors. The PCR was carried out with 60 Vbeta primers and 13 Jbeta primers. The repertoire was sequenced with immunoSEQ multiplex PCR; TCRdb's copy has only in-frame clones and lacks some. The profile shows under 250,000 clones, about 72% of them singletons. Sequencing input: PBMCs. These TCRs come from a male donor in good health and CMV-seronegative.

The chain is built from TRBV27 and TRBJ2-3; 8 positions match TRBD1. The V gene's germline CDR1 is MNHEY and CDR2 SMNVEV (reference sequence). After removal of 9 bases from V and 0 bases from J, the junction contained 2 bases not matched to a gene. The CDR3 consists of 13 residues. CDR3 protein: CASGTGSTDTQYF. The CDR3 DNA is TGTGCCAGTGGGACAGGTAGCACAGATACGCAGTATTTT.

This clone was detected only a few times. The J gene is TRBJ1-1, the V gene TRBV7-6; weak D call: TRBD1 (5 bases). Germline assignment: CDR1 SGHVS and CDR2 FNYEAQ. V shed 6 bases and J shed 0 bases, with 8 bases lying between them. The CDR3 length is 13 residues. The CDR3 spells CASRRGLNTEAFF. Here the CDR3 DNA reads TGTGCCAGCAGACGGGGGTTGAACACTGAAGCTTTCTTT.

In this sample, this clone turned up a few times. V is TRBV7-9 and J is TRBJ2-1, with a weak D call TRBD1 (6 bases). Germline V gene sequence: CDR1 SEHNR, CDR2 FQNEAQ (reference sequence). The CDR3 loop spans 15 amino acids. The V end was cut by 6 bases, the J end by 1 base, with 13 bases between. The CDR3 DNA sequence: TGTGCCAGCAGTTCCCGGGACACATCCTACAATGAGCAGTTCTTC. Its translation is CASSSRDTSYNEQFF.

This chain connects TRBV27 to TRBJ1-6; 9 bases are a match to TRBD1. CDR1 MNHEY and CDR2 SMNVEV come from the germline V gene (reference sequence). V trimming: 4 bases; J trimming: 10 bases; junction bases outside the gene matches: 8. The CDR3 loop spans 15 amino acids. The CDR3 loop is CASSSLGQGGSPLHF. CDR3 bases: TGTGCCAGCAGTTCTTTGGGACAGGGAGGGTCACCCCTCCACTTT.

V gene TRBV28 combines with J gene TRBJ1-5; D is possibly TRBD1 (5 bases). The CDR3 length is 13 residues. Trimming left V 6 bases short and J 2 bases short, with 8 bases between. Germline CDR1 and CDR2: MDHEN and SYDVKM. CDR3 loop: CASSRGGNQPQHF. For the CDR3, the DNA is TGTGCCAGCAGCCGGGGGGGCAATCAGCCCCAGCATTTT. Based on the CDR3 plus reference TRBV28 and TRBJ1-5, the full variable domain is DVKVTQSSRYLVKRTGEKVFLECVQDMDHENMFWYRQDPGLGLRLIYFSYDVKMKEKGDIPEGYSVSREKKERFSLILESASTNQTSMYLCASSRGGNQPQHFGDGTRLSIL.

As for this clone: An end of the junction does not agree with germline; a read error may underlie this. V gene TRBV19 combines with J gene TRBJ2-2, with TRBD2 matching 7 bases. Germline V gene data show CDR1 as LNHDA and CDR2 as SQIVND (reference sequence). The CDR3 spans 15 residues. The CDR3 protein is CASRHTSANTRELFF. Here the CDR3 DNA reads TGTGCCAGTAGACACACTAGCGCTAACACCAGGGAGCTGTTTTTT.

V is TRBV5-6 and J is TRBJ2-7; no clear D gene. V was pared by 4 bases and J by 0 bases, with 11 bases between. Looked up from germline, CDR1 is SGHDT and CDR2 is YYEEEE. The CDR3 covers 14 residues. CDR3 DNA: TGTGCCAGCAGCCCATTAGGCGGCTCCTACGAGCAGTACTTC. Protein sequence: CASSPLGGSYEQYF.

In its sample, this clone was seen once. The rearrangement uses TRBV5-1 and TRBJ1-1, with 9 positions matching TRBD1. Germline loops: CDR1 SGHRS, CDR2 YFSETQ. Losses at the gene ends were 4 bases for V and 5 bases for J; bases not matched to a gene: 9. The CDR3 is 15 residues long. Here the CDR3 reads CASSPGSTGGTEAFF. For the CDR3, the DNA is TGCGCCAGCAGCCCCGGATCGACAGGGGGGACTGAAGCTTTCTTT.

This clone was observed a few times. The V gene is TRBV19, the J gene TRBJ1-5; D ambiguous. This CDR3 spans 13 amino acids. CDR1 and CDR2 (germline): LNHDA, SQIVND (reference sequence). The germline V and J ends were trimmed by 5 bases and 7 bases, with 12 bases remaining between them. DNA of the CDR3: TGTGCCAGTAGTGAGACTGGCGGGCAGCCCCAGCATTTT. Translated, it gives CASSETGGQPQHF. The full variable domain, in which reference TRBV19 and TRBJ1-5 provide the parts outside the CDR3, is DGGITQSPKYLFRKEGQNVTLSCEQNLNHDAMYWYRQDPGQGLRLIYYSQIVNDFQKGDIAEGYSVSREKKESFPLTVTSAQKNPTAFYLCASSETGGQPQHFGDGTRLSIL.

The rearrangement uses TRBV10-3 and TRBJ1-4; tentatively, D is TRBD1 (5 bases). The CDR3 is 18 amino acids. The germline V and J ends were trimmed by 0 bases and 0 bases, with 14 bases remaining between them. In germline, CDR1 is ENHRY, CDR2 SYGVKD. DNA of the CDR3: TGTGCCATCAGTGAGTCGGGGGGAAGAAGGACAACTAATGAAAAACTGTTTTTT. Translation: CAISESGGRRTTNEKLFF.

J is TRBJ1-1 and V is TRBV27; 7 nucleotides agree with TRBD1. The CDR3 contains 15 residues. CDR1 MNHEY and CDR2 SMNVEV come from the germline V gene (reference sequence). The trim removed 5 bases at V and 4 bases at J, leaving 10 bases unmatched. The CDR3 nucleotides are TGTGCCAGCAGTCGTCCGACAGGGATTGGCACTGAAGCTTTCTTT. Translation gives CASSRPTGIGTEAFF.

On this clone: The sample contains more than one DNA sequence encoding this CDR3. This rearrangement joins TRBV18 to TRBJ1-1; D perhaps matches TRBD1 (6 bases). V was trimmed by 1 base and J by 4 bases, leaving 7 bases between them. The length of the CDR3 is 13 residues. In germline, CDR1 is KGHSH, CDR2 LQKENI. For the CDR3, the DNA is TGTGCCAGCTCACCACTAGGGGGCACTGAAGCTTTCTTT. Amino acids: CASSPLGGTEAFF.

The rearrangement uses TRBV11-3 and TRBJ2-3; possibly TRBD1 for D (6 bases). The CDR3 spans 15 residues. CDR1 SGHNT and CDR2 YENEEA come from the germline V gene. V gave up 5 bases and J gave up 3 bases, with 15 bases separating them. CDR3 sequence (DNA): TGTGCCAGCAGCCTGTATGGGGGCAAGACAGATACGCAGTATTTT. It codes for CASSLYGGKTDTQYF.

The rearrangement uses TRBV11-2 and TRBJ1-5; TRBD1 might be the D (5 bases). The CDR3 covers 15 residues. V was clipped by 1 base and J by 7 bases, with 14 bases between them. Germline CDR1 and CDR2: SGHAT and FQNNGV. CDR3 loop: CASSLGIRRDQPQHF. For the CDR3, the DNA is TGTGCCAGCAGCTTAGGCATACGGAGGGACCAGCCCCAGCATTTT. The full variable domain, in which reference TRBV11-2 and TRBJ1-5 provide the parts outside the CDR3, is EAGVAQSPRYKIIEKRQSVAFWCNPISGHATLYWYQQILGQGPKLLIQFQNNGVVDDSQLPKDRFSAERLKGVDSTLKIQPAKLEDSAVYLCASSLGIRRDQPQHFGDGTRLSIL.

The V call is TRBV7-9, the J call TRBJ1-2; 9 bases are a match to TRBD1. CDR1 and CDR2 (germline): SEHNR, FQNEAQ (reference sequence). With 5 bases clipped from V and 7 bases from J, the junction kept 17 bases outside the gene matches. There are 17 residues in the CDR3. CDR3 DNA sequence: TGTGCCAGCAGCCCAACCTCGGGACAGGGAGCAGCCGGTGGCTACACCTTC. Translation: CASSPTSGQGAAGGYTF.

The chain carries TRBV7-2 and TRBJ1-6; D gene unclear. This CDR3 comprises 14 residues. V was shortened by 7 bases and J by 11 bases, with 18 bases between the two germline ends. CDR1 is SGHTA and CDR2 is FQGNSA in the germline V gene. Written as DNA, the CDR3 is TGTGCCAGCACGCTGTCACCAACTCGAGCACCCCTCCACTTT. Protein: CASTLSPTRAPLHF.

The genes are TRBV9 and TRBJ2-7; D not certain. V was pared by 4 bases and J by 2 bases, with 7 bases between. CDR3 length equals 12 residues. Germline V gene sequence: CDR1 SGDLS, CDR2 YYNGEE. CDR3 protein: CASSPTAYEQYF. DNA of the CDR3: TGTGCCAGCAGCCCTACAGCCTACGAGCAGTACTTC.

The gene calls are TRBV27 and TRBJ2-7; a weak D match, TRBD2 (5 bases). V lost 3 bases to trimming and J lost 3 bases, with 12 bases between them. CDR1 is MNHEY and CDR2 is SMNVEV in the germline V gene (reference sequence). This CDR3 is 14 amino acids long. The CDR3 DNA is TGTGCCAGCAGTTTGGGAGCCCACTTCTACGAGCAGTACTTC. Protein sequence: CASSLGAHFYEQYF.

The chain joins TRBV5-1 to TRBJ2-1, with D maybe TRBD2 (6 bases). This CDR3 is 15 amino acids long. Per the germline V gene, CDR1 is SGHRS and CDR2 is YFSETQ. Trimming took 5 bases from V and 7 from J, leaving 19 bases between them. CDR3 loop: CASSPSAGSQNEQFF. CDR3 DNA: TGCGCCAGCAGTCCCTCGGCGGGATCTCAGAATGAGCAGTTCTTC.

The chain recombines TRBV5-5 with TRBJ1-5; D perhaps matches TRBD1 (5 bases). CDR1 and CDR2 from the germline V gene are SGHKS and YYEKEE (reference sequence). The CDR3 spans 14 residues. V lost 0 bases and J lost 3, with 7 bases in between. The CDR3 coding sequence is TGTGCCAGCAGCTTGGTAGGGGTCAATCAGCCCCAGCATTTT. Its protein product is CASSLVGVNQPQHF. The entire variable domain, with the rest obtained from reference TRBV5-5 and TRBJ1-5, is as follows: DAGVTQSPTHLIKTRGQQVTLRCSPISGHKSVSWYQQVLGQGPQFIFQYYEKEERGRGNFPDRFSARQFPNYSSELNVNALLLGDSALYLCASSLVGVNQPQHFGDGTRLSIL.

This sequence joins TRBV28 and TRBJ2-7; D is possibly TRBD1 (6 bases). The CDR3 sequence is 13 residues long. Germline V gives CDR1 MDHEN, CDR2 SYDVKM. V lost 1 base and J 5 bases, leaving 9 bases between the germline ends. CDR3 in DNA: TGTGCCAGCAGTTTATATCCAGGGGACGAGCAGTACTTC. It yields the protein CASSLYPGDEQYF.

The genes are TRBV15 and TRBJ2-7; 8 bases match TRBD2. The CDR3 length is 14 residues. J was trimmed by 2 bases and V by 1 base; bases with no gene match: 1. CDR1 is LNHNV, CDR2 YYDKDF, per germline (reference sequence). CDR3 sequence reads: CATSRVAGPYEQYF. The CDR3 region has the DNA TGTGCCACCAGCAGAGTAGCGGGACCCTACGAGCAGTACTTC.

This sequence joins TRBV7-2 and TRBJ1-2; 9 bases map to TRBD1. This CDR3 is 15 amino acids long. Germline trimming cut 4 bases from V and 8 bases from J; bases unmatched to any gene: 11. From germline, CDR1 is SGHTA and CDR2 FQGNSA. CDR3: CASSYTGGAYLGYTF. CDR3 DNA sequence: TGTGCCAGCAGCTACACAGGGGGCGCCTACTTAGGCTACACCTTC. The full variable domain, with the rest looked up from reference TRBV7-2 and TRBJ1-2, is GAGVSQSPSNKVTEKGKDVELRCDPISGHTALYWYRQSLGQGLEFLIYFQGNSAPDKSGLPSDRFSAERTGGSVSTLTIQRTQQEDSAVYLCASSYTGGAYLGYTFGSGTRLTVV.

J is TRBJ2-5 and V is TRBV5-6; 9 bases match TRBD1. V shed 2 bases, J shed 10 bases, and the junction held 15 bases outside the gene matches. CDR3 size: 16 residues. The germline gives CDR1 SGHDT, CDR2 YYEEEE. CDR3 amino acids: CASSFPNSPDRGVQYF. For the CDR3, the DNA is TGTGCCAGCAGCTTCCCCAACAGCCCGGACAGGGGAGTCCAGTACTTC. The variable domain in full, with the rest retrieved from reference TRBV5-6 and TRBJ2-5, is DAGVTQSPTHLIKTRGQQVTLRCSPKSGHDTVSWYQQALGQGPQFIFQYYEEEERQRGNFPDRFSGHQFPNYSSELNVNALLLGDSALYLCASSFPNSPDRGVQYFGPGTRLLVL.

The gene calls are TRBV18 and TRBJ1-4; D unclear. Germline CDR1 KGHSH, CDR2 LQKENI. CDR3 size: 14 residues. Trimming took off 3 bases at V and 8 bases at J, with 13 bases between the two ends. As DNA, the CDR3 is TGTGCCAGCTCACCTTCCCTATCGAGGGAAAAACTGTTTTTT. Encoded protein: CASSPSLSREKLFF.

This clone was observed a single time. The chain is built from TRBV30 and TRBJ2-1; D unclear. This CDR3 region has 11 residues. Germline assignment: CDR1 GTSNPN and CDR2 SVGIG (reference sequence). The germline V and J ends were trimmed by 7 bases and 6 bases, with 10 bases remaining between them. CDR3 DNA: TGTGCCTCCTCTAGAGGCAATGAGCAGTTCTTC. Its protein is CASSRGNEQFF.